The clone carrying this T cell receptor beta chain was recorded at least ten times. Its matching antigen is unknown. These data originate in a study of T-cell reconstitution after alpha-beta-depleted transplantation in children. There are 15 residues in the CDR3. V lost 6 bases and J lost 4; bases outside the gene matches: 14. The V gene's germline CDR1 is DFQATT and CDR2 SNEGSKA (reference sequence). Construction of the TCRbeta library involved unique molecular identifiers. TCRdb re-called the PCR reads with MiXCR, one entry per CDR3 protein. The sample yields under 70,000 distinct CDR3 sequences, 11% seen once. Whole-study results and caveats: Alpha-beta T cells about two months after transplant reportedly derived from several hundred expanded graft clones. Where some patients showed high TCRbeta diversity at day 60, it came from recipient T cells and thymic progenitors that had survived. At the one-year point after transplant, T-cell counts and TCRbeta diversity were found to come mostly from T cells that had been newly produced.

This TCR was sampled from a boy younger than 18 with acute myeloid leukemia, due to receive a stem cell transplant. The sample here was PBMCs, taken before TCRalphabeta/CD19-depleted stem cell transplant. V is TRBV20-1 and J is TRBJ2-7, with 8 bases that match TRBD1. The CDR3 DNA follows: TGCAGTGCCCACCCCCCGGGACAGGCTATTTACGAGCAGTACTTC. Its translation is CSAHPPGQAIYEQYF.